A selection of T cell receptor beta chains follows, all from one sample in a study of radiotherapy plus CTLA-4 blockade in lung cancer. Profiled with immunoSEQ multiplex PCR; TCRdb holds only in-frame clones, not every one. The sample carries more than 90,000 clones, approximately 80% recorded once. The input for sequencing was peripheral blood, taken from a patient treated with radiotherapy plus ipilimumab. The receptor source for this set is a human donor with non-small cell lung cancer who had a partial response to radiotherapy plus ipilimumab. Both conserved end residues are part of each CDR3. The order of the fields is CDR3 length, J gene, D gene, clone size, V gene, CDR3 DNA, CDR3 protein. The D gene is left open where the match is weak. The size field is filled for only some rows; it gives once, few, many or a size class.

cdr3_length: 15; j_call: TRBJ2-3; d_call: -; clone_size: -; v_call: TRBV7-9; cdr3_nt: TGTGCCAGCAGCTTAGTAGGTAGCGGCACAGATACGCAGTATTTT; cdr3_aa: CASSLVGSGTDTQYF
cdr3_length: 16; j_call: TRBJ1-1; d_call: TRBD1; clone_size: few; v_call: TRBV4-1; cdr3_nt: TGCGCCAGCAGCCAAGATCCCGGGACAGGGAACACTGAAGCTTTCTTT; cdr3_aa: CASSQDPGTGNTEAFF
cdr3_length: 13; j_call: TRBJ2-6; d_call: -; clone_size: few; v_call: TRBV19; cdr3_nt: TGTGCCACTGAGTACTCTGGGGCCAACGTCCTGACTTTC; cdr3_aa: CATEYSGANVLTF
cdr3_length: 14; j_call: TRBJ1-5; d_call: -; clone_size: -; v_call: TRBV18; cdr3_nt: TGTGCCAGCTCAGGGGGCATTGGCAATCAGCCCCAGCATTTT; cdr3_aa: CASSGGIGNQPQHF
cdr3_length: 15; j_call: TRBJ2-1; d_call: TRBD2; clone_size: -; v_call: TRBV6-6; cdr3_nt: TGTGCCAGCAGTTACTCGGCGGGAGCGGGGGGTGAGCAGTTCTTC; cdr3_aa: CASSYSAGAGGEQFF
cdr3_length: 16; j_call: TRBJ1-5; d_call: -; clone_size: few; v_call: TRBV6-4; cdr3_nt: TGTGCCAGCAGTTACTCGTTCGGGATAGAAAATCAGCCCCAGCATTTT; cdr3_aa: CASSYSFGIENQPQHF
cdr3_length: 12; j_call: TRBJ1-2; d_call: -; clone_size: -; v_call: TRBV27; cdr3_nt: TGTGCCAGCAGTTCGACAGGTTATGGCTACACCTTC; cdr3_aa: CASSSTGYGYTF
cdr3_length: 15; j_call: TRBJ1-2; d_call: -; clone_size: few; v_call: TRBV2; cdr3_nt: TGTGCCAGCAGCCCCCAAGGGGTTGACTACTATGGCTACACCTTC; cdr3_aa: CASSPQGVDYYGYTF
cdr3_length: 14; j_call: TRBJ2-1; d_call: -; clone_size: -; v_call: TRBV5-1; cdr3_nt: TGCGCCAGCAGCCCGGTAGAAACTTACAATGAGCAGTTCTTC; cdr3_aa: CASSPVETYNEQFF
cdr3_length: 12; j_call: TRBJ2-1; d_call: -; clone_size: -; v_call: TRBV2; cdr3_nt: TGTGCCAGTAGAAACCAGCGGAATGAGCAGTTCTTC; cdr3_aa: CASRNQRNEQFF
cdr3_length: 15; j_call: TRBJ2-3; d_call: TRBD2; clone_size: -; v_call: TRBV30; cdr3_nt: TGTGCCTGGAGTGTACTAGCGGGAGGAAGAGATACGCAGTATTTT; cdr3_aa: CAWSVLAGGRDTQYF
cdr3_length: 16; j_call: TRBJ1-4; d_call: -; clone_size: -; v_call: TRBV7-9; cdr3_nt: -; cdr3_aa: CASSFGSGTTNEKLFF
cdr3_length: 10; j_call: TRBJ2-7; d_call: TRBD2; clone_size: -; v_call: TRBV20-1; cdr3_nt: TGCAGCCCGGCGGGGGAAGAGCAGTACTTC; cdr3_aa: CSPAGEEQYF
cdr3_length: 15; j_call: TRBJ1-1; d_call: -; clone_size: -; v_call: TRBV7-2; cdr3_nt: TGTGCCAGCAGCCTCCGGGTCGGGTCGGACACTGAAGCTTTCTTT; cdr3_aa: CASSLRVGSDTEAFF
cdr3_length: 17; j_call: TRBJ2-3; d_call: TRBD2; clone_size: -; v_call: TRBV7-6; cdr3_nt: TGTGCCAGCAGCTTAGGCACTAGCGGGAGTTTACGAGATACGCAGTATTTT; cdr3_aa: CASSLGTSGSLRDTQYF
cdr3_length: 15; j_call: TRBJ1-2; d_call: -; clone_size: -; v_call: TRBV6-1; cdr3_nt: TGTGCCAGCAGTGAAGCGCTTCCAGTCCTCTATGGCTACACCTTC; cdr3_aa: CASSEALPVLYGYTF
cdr3_length: 14; j_call: TRBJ2-5; d_call: -; clone_size: -; v_call: TRBV5-1; cdr3_nt: TGCGCCAGCAGCCCTACAGGGTACCAAGAGACCCAGTACTTC; cdr3_aa: CASSPTGYQETQYF
cdr3_length: 13; j_call: TRBJ1-4; d_call: -; clone_size: medium-sized; v_call: TRBV5-5; cdr3_nt: TGTGCCAGCAGCCTAACCGCCCGAGAAAAACTGTTTTTT; cdr3_aa: CASSLTAREKLFF
cdr3_length: 15; j_call: TRBJ1-1; d_call: -; clone_size: -; v_call: TRBV2; cdr3_nt: TGTGCCAGCAGTGGAATCATCTCCCGAGGCACTGAAGCTTTCTTT; cdr3_aa: CASSGIISRGTEAFF
cdr3_length: 12; j_call: TRBJ2-2; d_call: -; clone_size: -; v_call: TRBV29-1; cdr3_nt: TGCAGCGCTCAGGCGAACACCGGGGAGCTGTTTTTT; cdr3_aa: CSAQANTGELFF
cdr3_length: 13; j_call: TRBJ2-1; d_call: TRBD2; clone_size: -; v_call: TRBV7-2; cdr3_nt: TGTGCCAGCAGCTTCTCTAGCGGCACCGAGCAGTTCTTC; cdr3_aa: CASSFSSGTEQFF
cdr3_length: 15; j_call: TRBJ2-1; d_call: TRBD1; clone_size: -; v_call: TRBV5-4; cdr3_nt: TGTGCCAGCAGCTCGGGACAGGGTATATACAATGAGCAGTTCTTC; cdr3_aa: CASSSGQGIYNEQFF
cdr3_length: 14; j_call: TRBJ1-1; d_call: -; clone_size: few; v_call: TRBV7-9; cdr3_nt: TGTGCCAGCAGCTTCGAAGGGGTTGGCACTGAAGCTTTCTTT; cdr3_aa: CASSFEGVGTEAFF
cdr3_length: 12; j_call: TRBJ2-5; d_call: -; clone_size: -; v_call: TRBV11-1; cdr3_nt: TGTGCCAGCAGCCGACAGGAAGAGACCCAGTACTTC; cdr3_aa: CASSRQEETQYF
cdr3_length: 15; j_call: TRBJ2-5; d_call: TRBD2; clone_size: few; v_call: TRBV5-5; cdr3_nt: TGTGCCAGCAGCTTGATCGGTTCGGGGGGAGAGACCCAGTACTTC; cdr3_aa: CASSLIGSGGETQYF
cdr3_length: 14; j_call: TRBJ2-2; d_call: -; clone_size: -; v_call: TRBV6-1; cdr3_nt: TGTGCCAGCAGTGAAACCAGGATCACCGGGGAGCTGTTTTTT; cdr3_aa: CASSETRITGELFF
cdr3_length: 13; j_call: TRBJ2-1; d_call: -; clone_size: -; v_call: TRBV6-1; cdr3_nt: TGTGCCAGCAGACACACAGGGGCGGGGGAGCAGTTCTTC; cdr3_aa: CASRHTGAGEQFF
cdr3_length: 14; j_call: TRBJ1-4; d_call: TRBD1; clone_size: -; v_call: TRBV6-5; cdr3_nt: TGTGCCAGCAGTCGGACAGGGGGACTCGAAAAACTGTTTTTT; cdr3_aa: CASSRTGGLEKLFF
cdr3_length: 14; j_call: TRBJ1-2; d_call: TRBD1; clone_size: few; v_call: TRBV9; cdr3_nt: TGTGCCAGCAGCGTAGGTCAGGGGGATCATGGCTACACCTTC; cdr3_aa: CASSVGQGDHGYTF
cdr3_length: 18; j_call: TRBJ1-2; d_call: -; clone_size: -; v_call: TRBV21-1; cdr3_nt: TGTGCCAGCAGCATTGTGACGGGGGGCGTGTATGGAAACTATGGCTACACCTTC; cdr3_aa: CASSIVTGGVYGNYGYTF
cdr3_length: 20; j_call: TRBJ2-2; d_call: TRBD2; clone_size: -; v_call: TRBV15; cdr3_nt: TGTGCCACCAGCAGGAAGAAGGTGACGGGGCTAGCGGGAAACACCGGGGAGCTGTTTTTT; cdr3_aa: CATSRKKVTGLAGNTGELFF
cdr3_length: 15; j_call: TRBJ2-1; d_call: -; clone_size: once; v_call: TRBV30; cdr3_nt: TGTGCCTGGAGTCTTGTAGCTGGGGCTAGTCGTGAGCAGTTCTTC; cdr3_aa: CAWSLVAGASREQFF
cdr3_length: 14; j_call: TRBJ2-1; d_call: TRBD1; clone_size: -; v_call: TRBV5-1; cdr3_nt: TGCGCCAGCAGCATTGGGACAGGCGGGAATGAGCAGTTCTTC; cdr3_aa: CASSIGTGGNEQFF
cdr3_length: 14; j_call: TRBJ1-3; d_call: TRBD1; clone_size: -; v_call: TRBV28; cdr3_nt: TGTGCCAGCAACGAACAGGGGGAAAGGAACACCATATATTTT; cdr3_aa: CASNEQGERNTIYF
cdr3_length: 14; j_call: TRBJ1-2; d_call: -; clone_size: few; v_call: TRBV28; cdr3_nt: TGTGCCAGCAGTTTAGAGAACAGGAACTATGGCTACACCTTC; cdr3_aa: CASSLENRNYGYTF
cdr3_length: 12; j_call: TRBJ2-1; d_call: -; clone_size: -; v_call: TRBV7-7; cdr3_nt: TGTGCTAGCAGTCTAGACTACCCTAAGCAGTTCTTC; cdr3_aa: CASSLDYPKQFF
cdr3_length: 15; j_call: TRBJ2-7; d_call: TRBD2; clone_size: -; v_call: TRBV7-2; cdr3_nt: TGTGCCAGCAGCTTAGCGCAAAGCGGGAGCTACGAGCAGTACTTC; cdr3_aa: CASSLAQSGSYEQYF
cdr3_length: 15; j_call: TRBJ2-1; d_call: TRBD2; clone_size: -; v_call: TRBV7-2; cdr3_nt: TGTGCCAGCAGCCTGCTAGCGGGCCCATACAATGAGCAGTTCTTC; cdr3_aa: CASSLLAGPYNEQFF
cdr3_length: 14; j_call: TRBJ2-7; d_call: -; clone_size: -; v_call: TRBV5-6; cdr3_nt: TGTGCCAGCACCCAAAGAAGGGGCTTCTACGAGCAGTACTTC; cdr3_aa: CASTQRRGFYEQYF
cdr3_length: 14; j_call: TRBJ2-7; d_call: -; clone_size: -; v_call: TRBV6-1; cdr3_nt: TGTGCCAGCAGTGAAATGGGGCCCTACCACGAGCAGTACTTC; cdr3_aa: CASSEMGPYHEQYF
cdr3_length: 13; j_call: TRBJ2-3; d_call: -; clone_size: -; v_call: TRBV2; cdr3_nt: TGTGCCAGTTTAGCGTCTAGCACAGATACGCAGTATTTT; cdr3_aa: CASLASSTDTQYF
cdr3_length: 14; j_call: TRBJ1-1; d_call: TRBD1; clone_size: -; v_call: TRBV5-1; cdr3_nt: TGCGCCAGCAGCTCATACGACAGGGCAGCTGAAGCTTTCTTT; cdr3_aa: CASSSYDRAAEAFF
cdr3_length: 16; j_call: TRBJ1-1; d_call: -; clone_size: -; v_call: TRBV4-2; cdr3_nt: TGTGCCAGCAGCCAAGGTGAGGCGGGGGCGAACACTGAAGCTTTCTTT; cdr3_aa: CASSQGEAGANTEAFF
cdr3_length: 15; j_call: TRBJ2-3; d_call: TRBD1; clone_size: -; v_call: TRBV2; cdr3_nt: TGTGCCAGCAGTACAAACCAGGGGGATCCAGATACGCAGTATTTT; cdr3_aa: CASSTNQGDPDTQYF
cdr3_length: 17; j_call: TRBJ2-3; d_call: TRBD2; clone_size: -; v_call: TRBV5-6; cdr3_nt: TGTGCCAGCAGCTTGGTAGGGCTCGGGGGGGGCACAGATACGCAGTATTTT; cdr3_aa: CASSLVGLGGGTDTQYF
cdr3_length: 14; j_call: TRBJ1-1; d_call: -; clone_size: -; v_call: TRBV6-1; cdr3_nt: TGTGCCAGCAGTGCCTTGACAGGGAACACTGAAGCTTTCTTT; cdr3_aa: CASSALTGNTEAFF
cdr3_length: 17; j_call: TRBJ1-2; d_call: TRBD1; clone_size: -; v_call: TRBV4-3; cdr3_nt: TGCGCCAGCAGCCAGGGTTTGGGGTGGGACAGGAACTATGGCTACACCTTC; cdr3_aa: CASSQGLGWDRNYGYTF
cdr3_length: 15; j_call: TRBJ2-7; d_call: TRBD2; clone_size: -; v_call: TRBV5-1; cdr3_nt: TGCGCCAGCAGCTCCCGGGGCCGGGAGGGAGGGGAGCAGTACTTC; cdr3_aa: CASSSRGREGGEQYF
cdr3_length: 17; j_call: TRBJ1-1; d_call: TRBD1; clone_size: once; v_call: TRBV28; cdr3_nt: TGTGCCAGCAGTTTGGGCCAGGTTGGGACAGGGGATTCTGAAGCTTTCTTT; cdr3_aa: CASSLGQVGTGDSEAFF
cdr3_length: 14; j_call: TRBJ1-5; d_call: TRBD1; clone_size: -; v_call: TRBV4-3; cdr3_nt: TGCGCCAGCAGCCCGGACAGGGGGTGGCAGCCCCAGCATTTT; cdr3_aa: CASSPDRGWQPQHF
cdr3_length: 16; j_call: TRBJ2-5; d_call: TRBD2; clone_size: -; v_call: TRBV9; cdr3_nt: TGTGCCAGCAGCGCCTCGGGCGGGAGAGCCAGGGAGACCCAGTACTTC; cdr3_aa: CASSASGGRARETQYF
cdr3_length: 15; j_call: TRBJ1-5; d_call: -; clone_size: -; v_call: TRBV6-1; cdr3_nt: TGTGCCAGCAGGATGCGGGGCCTCCTCGATCAGCCCCAGCATTTT; cdr3_aa: CASRMRGLLDQPQHF
cdr3_length: 15; j_call: TRBJ1-5; d_call: -; clone_size: -; v_call: TRBV4-3; cdr3_nt: TGCGCCAGCAGCCAAGATCCTCACGGGGATCAGCCCCAGCATTTT; cdr3_aa: CASSQDPHGDQPQHF
cdr3_length: 14; j_call: TRBJ1-4; d_call: -; clone_size: few; v_call: TRBV6-5; cdr3_nt: TGTGCCAGCAGAACCGGACAGAATAATGAAAAACTGTTTTTT; cdr3_aa: CASRTGQNNEKLFF
cdr3_length: 15; j_call: TRBJ2-3; d_call: -; clone_size: -; v_call: TRBV7-6; cdr3_nt: TGTGCCAGCAGCCGACAGAGATTCAACACAGATACGCAGTATTTT; cdr3_aa: CASSRQRFNTDTQYF
cdr3_length: 13; j_call: TRBJ1-5; d_call: TRBD1; clone_size: -; v_call: TRBV2; cdr3_nt: TGTGCCAGCAGTGTAGCAGGGGGTAAGCCCCAGCATTTT; cdr3_aa: CASSVAGGKPQHF
cdr3_length: 15; j_call: TRBJ1-5; d_call: TRBD1; clone_size: -; v_call: TRBV19; cdr3_nt: TGTGCCAGTAGTCCGGGGACAGTTAGCAATCAGCCCCAGCATTTT; cdr3_aa: CASSPGTVSNQPQHF
cdr3_length: 11; j_call: TRBJ2-3; d_call: -; clone_size: -; v_call: TRBV20-1; cdr3_nt: TGCAGTGCTACGTCTTCAGATACGCAGTATTTT; cdr3_aa: CSATSSDTQYF